These 3 T cell receptor beta chains share one sample of origin, sequenced in a study of blood T cell repertoires in COVID-19. TCRdb's copy holds only in-frame clones and misses some; the assay was immunoSEQ multiplex PCR. There are 200,000 to 300,000 clones in the sample; around 87% occur only once, and about 3.3% lies in the top ten. Sequencing input: PBMCs or T cells enriched from blood (not recorded which). The origin of the receptors is a woman in her thirties or forties with acute COVID-19.

The V and J genes are TRBV5-4 and TRBJ2-1; no clear D gene. Germline CDR1 is SGHNT and CDR2 is YYREEE (reference sequence). This CDR3 has 16 residues. Trimming left V 0 bases short and J 8 bases short, with 18 bases between. CDR3 protein: CASSLVPSRQLDEQFF. The CDR3 DNA reads TGTGCCAGCAGCTTGGTCCCATCCCGCCAGTTGGATGAGCAGTTCTTC.

The chain has TRBV5-8 and TRBJ2-5; TRBD2 agrees at 14 bases. Germline CDR1 SGHTS, CDR2 YDEGEE. V lost 2 bases and J lost 5; bases outside the gene matches: 5. CDR3 size: 16 residues. Here the CDR3 reads CASSFGTSGSWETQYF. The DNA of the CDR3 is TGTGCCAGCAGCTTCGGGACTAGCGGGAGTTGGGAGACCCAGTACTTC.

The V call is TRBV7-2, the J call TRBJ2-1; 9 nucleotides match TRBD2. This CDR3 has 15 amino acids. V trimming: 1 base; J trimming: 7 bases; junction bases outside the gene matches: 5. Germline V CDR1 and CDR2: SGHTA, FQGNSA. The CDR3 is CASSLDTLAGNEQFF. In DNA form, the CDR3 reads TGTGCCAGCAGCTTAGACACTCTAGCGGGAAATGAGCAGTTCTTC.